These 28 T cell receptor beta chains came from one sample sequenced in a study of cytomegalovirus exposure and HLA in healthy donors (dated by TCRdb to about 2017). The method behind the library was the immunoSEQ multiplex PCR assay. For the multiplex PCR, a mixture combining 60 forward primers for TCR Vbeta segments and 13 reverse primers for TCR Jbeta segments was used. This immuneACCESS table, as held by TCRdb, lists in-frame sequences with V and J called but not all clones. Of the missing ones, under half trace to an unresolved V gene in checked studies; the others have no known cause. This sample gives more than 250,000 clones in total; 85% to 90% of them show up just once. The ten most abundant clones make up 2% to 3% of the sample. Sequencing used PBMCs. Receptors were obtained from a woman under 30 in good health and CMV-seronegative.

V and J are TRBV18 and TRBJ2-7; 7 bases fit TRBD1. Germline CDR1 KGHSH, CDR2 LQKENI. This CDR3 is built from 16 residues. V trimming: 5 bases; J trimming: 2 bases; junction bases outside the gene matches: 12. CDR3 DNA sequence: TGTGCCAGCTCATCGCTTCCGGGACAGAGTACCTACGAGCAGTACTTC. Translated, it gives CASSSLPGQSTYEQYF.

This chain's CDR3 is CASSEASYEQYF. DNA for the CDR3: TGTGCCAGCAGTGAAGCCTCGTACGAGCAGTACTTC. V usage is TRBV2 and J usage is TRBJ2-7; D gene ambiguous. The CDR3 is 12 residues long. The V gene lost 0 bases and the J gene lost 4 bases, with 4 bases spanning the gap. Germline V gene lookup returns CDR1 SNHLY and CDR2 FYNNEI.

This clone came up once. The chain joins TRBV5-1 to TRBJ2-1; the match to TRBD2 covers 7 bases. V was clipped by 5 bases and J by 4 bases; unmatched bases: 0. Germline-derived CDR1 and CDR2 are SGHRS and YFSETQ. The CDR3 is 12 residues long. CDR3: CASRAGYNEQFF. In nucleotides, the CDR3 is TGCGCCAGCAGAGCGGGGTACAATGAGCAGTTCTTC. The whole variable domain, filled in from reference TRBV5-1 and TRBJ2-1, reads KAGVTQTPRYLIKTRGQQVTLSCSPISGHRSVSWYQQTPGQGLQFLFEYFSETQRNKGNFPGRFSGRQFSNSRSEMNVSTLELGDSALYLCASRAGYNEQFFGPGTRLTVL.

The chain couples TRBV2 to TRBJ1-2; D not resolved. CDR1 is SNHLY, CDR2 FYNNEI, per germline. V was cut by 6 bases and J by 3 bases, with 8 bases left in between. The CDR3 spans 12 residues. CDR3 protein: CASSGMYYGYTF. Written as DNA, the CDR3 is TGTGCCAGCAGCGGGATGTACTATGGCTACACCTTC. The complete variable domain, with remaining parts taken from reference TRBV2 and TRBJ1-2, reads EPEVTQTPSHQVTQMGQEVILRCVPISNHLYFYWYRQILGQKVEFLVSFYNNEISEKSEIFDDQFSVERPDGSNFTLKIRSTKLEDSAMYFCASSGMYYGYTFGSGTRLTVV.

The chain employs TRBV4-1 and TRBJ1-4; D not certain. Trimming pared 4 bases from V and 8 bases from J, leaving 14 bases between. Germline V CDR1 and CDR2: MGHRA, YSYEKL. The CDR3 is made up of 14 amino acids. The CDR3 here is CASSLGEGNEKLFF. Here the CDR3 DNA reads TGCGCCAGCAGCCTCGGGGAGGGCAACGAAAAACTGTTTTTT.

This chain uses TRBV4-1 with TRBJ2-7; 12 positions agree with TRBD1. The CDR3 spans 15 residues. Germline V gene sequence: CDR1 MGHRA, CDR2 YSYEKL. V was pared by 2 bases and J by 5 bases, with 4 bases of the junction left unmatched. The DNA for the CDR3 is TGCGCCAGCAGCCAAAGGGACAGGGGGCGCGACGAGCAGTACTTC. Translating gives CASSQRDRGRDEQYF.

This chain uses TRBV29-1 with TRBJ1-1; D perhaps matches TRBD1 (6 bases). CDR3 length equals 13 residues. V was trimmed by 4 bases and J by 3 bases, leaving 12 bases between them. Germline V gene data show CDR1 as SQVTM and CDR2 as ANQGSEA. DNA for the CDR3: TGCAGCGTTGGACCGGACAGCTACACTGAAGCTTTCTTT. This sequence encodes CSVGPDSYTEAFF.

J is TRBJ2-3 and V is TRBV7-9; a weak D match, TRBD2 (5 bases). This CDR3 spans 14 amino acids. Germline V gene lookup returns CDR1 SEHNR and CDR2 FQNEAQ (reference sequence). V lost 5 bases and J lost 5, with 14 bases in between. Here the CDR3 reads CASSPLAYGDTQYF. CDR3 DNA sequence: TGTGCCAGCAGCCCCCTAGCATACGGAGATACGCAGTATTTT. The whole variable domain, filled in from reference TRBV7-9 and TRBJ2-3, reads DTGVSQNPRHKITKRGQNVTFRCDPISEHNRLYWYRQTLGQGPEFLTYFQNEAQLEKSRLLSDRFSAERPKGSFSTLEIQRTEQGDSAMYLCASSPLAYGDTQYFGPGTRLTVL.

As to this clone: Other DNA sequences in this specimen translate into the identical CDR3. The chain employs TRBV6-5 and TRBJ2-5; 10 positions agree with TRBD1. Germline values: CDR1 MNHEY, CDR2 SVGAGI. After removal of 3 bases from V and 4 bases from J, the junction contained 8 bases not matched to a gene. CDR3 length: 16 residues. CDR3 coding DNA: TGTGCCAGCAGTTATTCCGGGACAGGGGTCGGAGAGACCCAGTACTTC. Amino acids: CASSYSGTGVGETQYF.

The chain employs TRBV5-1 and TRBJ2-1, with 8 bases fitting TRBD2. Germline CDR1 reads SGHRS; CDR2 reads YFSETQ. The CDR3 is made up of 16 amino acids. After removal of 0 bases from V and 6 bases from J, the junction contained 8 bases not matched to a gene. The CDR3 DNA is TGCGCCAGCAGCTTGGAGTCGGGGGGGCCGTTCAATGAGCAGTTCTTC. As protein: CASSLESGGPFNEQFF.

This chain links TRBV29-1 with TRBJ2-3; perhaps TRBD2 as D (5 bases). V lost 3 bases, J lost 0 bases, and 10 bases lay in between. The CDR3 is 14 residues long. Germline CDR1 reads SQVTM; CDR2 reads ANQGSEA. The CDR3 spells CSVDAGISTDTQYF. The CDR3, as DNA: TGCAGCGTTGATGCCGGGATCAGCACAGATACGCAGTATTTT.

The chain recombines TRBV30 with TRBJ1-1; possibly TRBD1 for D (6 bases). Trimming stripped 4 bases from V and 1 base from J, with 10 bases between. CDR3 length: 13 amino acids. Per the germline V gene, CDR1 is GTSNPN and CDR2 is SVGIG (reference sequence). For the CDR3, the DNA is TGTGCCTGGACGGGACAACCGAACACTGAAGCTTTCTTT. Amino acids: CAWTGQPNTEAFF. The full variable domain, with the rest looked up from reference TRBV30 and TRBJ1-1, is SQTIHQWPATLVQPVGSPLSLECTVEGTSNPNLYWYRQAAGRGLQLLFYSVGIGQISSEVPQNLSASRPQDRQFILSSKKLLLSDSGFYLCAWTGQPNTEAFFGQGTRLTVV.

This chain connects TRBV30 to TRBJ2-5; D is perhaps TRBD1 (5 bases). V was trimmed by 3 bases and J by 2 bases, leaving 13 bases between them. Germline CDR1 and CDR2: GTSNPN and SVGIG (reference sequence). The length of the CDR3 is 14 residues. The DNA of the CDR3 is TGTGCCTGGAGCCAGGGAAAGGGACAAGAGACCCAGTACTTC. This codes for CAWSQGKGQETQYF.

Here the CDR3 DNA reads TGTGCCTGGAGTTCAGGGTTCTCTGGAAACACCATATATTTT. Translation: CAWSSGFSGNTIYF. The rearrangement uses TRBV30 and TRBJ1-3; D might be TRBD1 (5 bases). Trimming removed 2 bases at V and 0 bases at J, with 8 bases between. CDR3 length equals 14 residues. CDR1 is GTSNPN and CDR2 is SVGIG in the germline V gene (reference sequence).

This chain links TRBV4-2 with TRBJ2-7, with D possibly TRBD2 on 5 matching bases. The V and J ends lost 6 bases and 0 bases respectively, with 18 bases between them. From germline, CDR1 is LGHNA and CDR2 YNFKEQ. This CDR3 region has 16 residues. The CDR3 region has the DNA TGTGCCAGCAGGTCCGACCCTGGAGGTTCCTCCTACGAGCAGTACTTC. Encoded protein: CASRSDPGGSSYEQYF.

The V and J genes are TRBV9 and TRBJ1-3, with a possible D match to TRBD1 (6 bases). V was shortened by 4 bases and J by 0 bases, with 14 bases between the two germline ends. The germline CDR1 and CDR2 sequences are SGDLS and YYNGEE. This CDR3 has 16 amino acids. This chain's CDR3 is CASSLRGDTSGNTIYF. In DNA, the CDR3 is TGTGCCAGCAGCCTACGGGGGGACACCTCTGGAAACACCATATATTTT.

J is TRBJ2-3 and V is TRBV9; 8 bases fit TRBD2. From germline, CDR1 is SGDLS and CDR2 YYNGEE. The CDR3 sequence is 15 residues long. V was pared by 3 bases and J by 2 bases, with 5 bases of the junction left unmatched. DNA of the CDR3: TGTGCCAGCAGCGCGGGGGGGAGATACACAGATACGCAGTATTTT. Its translation: CASSAGGRYTDTQYF.

This clone turned up a few times. The gene calls are TRBV6-5 and TRBJ1-3; 7 nucleotides match TRBD1. The CDR3 contains 16 residues. Germline CDR1 is MNHEY and CDR2 is SVGAGI. V gave up 0 bases and J gave up 3 bases; unmatched junction bases: 5. The CDR3 coding sequence is TGTGCCAGCAGTTACTCGATGACAGGGAATGGAAACACCATATATTTT. It specifies CASSYSMTGNGNTIYF.

The J gene is TRBJ1-2, the V gene TRBV13; D may be TRBD1 (6 bases). CDR1 and CDR2 (germline): PRHDT, FYEKMQ (reference sequence). Trimming left V 10 bases short and J 2 bases short, with 14 bases between. This CDR3 comprises 13 residues. CDR3 sequence reads: CATTEGTNYGYTF. The CDR3, as DNA: TGTGCCACCACAGAGGGGACAAACTATGGCTACACCTTC.

This clone appeared a single time. The same CDR3 can be traced to other DNA sequences in this sample. The V and J genes are TRBV5-4 and TRBJ2-2; the match to TRBD1 covers 9 bases. Trimming at V came to 3 bases and at J to 8 bases, leaving 11 bases not matched to a gene. CDR3 length: 16 amino acids. The V gene's germline CDR1 is SGHNT and CDR2 YYREEE (reference sequence). Written as DNA, the CDR3 is TGTGCCAGCAGCTCCTCCGGGACAGGGTTCACTGGGGAGCTGTTTTTT. Its protein is CASSSSGTGFTGELFF.

The chain has TRBV15 and TRBJ1-5; D gene unclear. Trimming cost V 7 bases and J 0 bases, with 10 bases left between them. The germline CDR1 and CDR2 sequences are LNHNV and YYDKDF (reference sequence). This CDR3 spans 14 amino acids. CDR3 DNA sequence: TGTGCCACCAAGAGGGCGTCTAGCAATCAGCCCCAGCATTTT. Translating it yields CATKRASSNQPQHF.

V and J are TRBV19 and TRBJ2-5; maybe TRBD1 (5 bases). Germline V lookup: CDR1 LNHDA, CDR2 SQIVND (reference sequence). CDR3 length: 12 residues. The ends were cut back, 2 bases at V and 7 bases at J, with 8 bases in the middle. CDR3 amino acids: CASSISRGTQYF. CDR3 nucleotide sequence: TGTGCCAGTAGTATAAGTAGGGGGACCCAGTACTTC.

The chain employs TRBV11-2 and TRBJ1-2; perhaps TRBD1 as D (5 bases). CDR3 length: 14 residues. V was cut by 5 bases and J by 5 bases, with 15 bases left in between. Per germline, CDR1 SGHAT and CDR2 FQNNGV. CDR3 region: CASSAPGRYYGYTF. CDR3 coding DNA: TGTGCCAGCAGCGCCCCAGGGAGGTATTATGGCTACACCTTC.

This clone is a singleton in its sample. The rearrangement uses TRBV5-4 and TRBJ2-5; D might be TRBD1 (7 bases). Germline V gives CDR1 SGHNT, CDR2 YYREEE (reference sequence). V lost 4 bases and J 4 bases, leaving 20 bases between the germline ends. The CDR3 runs to 16 residues. The CDR3 DNA is TGTGCCAGCAGCCCGAACCGCGGGACAGACCGAGAGACCCAGTACTTC. Amino acids: CASSPNRGTDRETQYF.

The sample holds one count of this clone. The chain carries TRBV19 and TRBJ1-2; 8 bases are a match to TRBD1. V dropped 2 bases and J dropped 3; count of bases not matched to a gene: 5. Germline CDR1 reads LNHDA; CDR2 reads SQIVND (reference sequence). The CDR3 loop spans 15 amino acids. CDR3 in amino acids: CASSISGQGDYGYTF. The CDR3 nucleotides are TGTGCCAGTAGTATATCTGGACAGGGTGACTATGGCTACACCTTC.

CDR3 sequence: CASSFGTAAGEQYF. The DNA of the CDR3 is TGCGCCAGCAGCTTCGGGACTGCGGCCGGCGAGCAGTACTTC. The rearrangement uses TRBV5-1 and TRBJ2-7, with D perhaps matching TRBD2 (6 bases). The germline V gene encodes CDR1 SGHRS and CDR2 YFSETQ. The length of the CDR3 is 14 residues. V lost 2 bases and J 6 bases, leaving 15 bases between the germline ends.

The chain uses TRBV7-9 and TRBJ1-1; D is possibly TRBD1 (5 bases). The CDR3 contains 14 residues. CDR1 and CDR2 from the germline V gene are SEHNR and FQNEAQ (reference sequence). V lost 5 bases and J lost 2, with 12 bases in between. The CDR3 DNA is TGTGCCAGCAGCCCGCGGGGACGTAACACTGAAGCTTTCTTT. It yields the protein CASSPRGRNTEAFF.

This clone was detected once. The chain links TRBV7-8 to TRBJ1-2, with 8 positions matching TRBD1. V lost 4 bases and J lost 4; bases outside the gene matches: 8. There are 15 residues in the CDR3. Germline CDR1 and CDR2: SGHVS and FQNEAQ. The chain's CDR3 is CASSYSRDRSYGYTF. The CDR3 DNA sequence: TGTGCCAGCAGCTACAGCCGGGACAGGTCCTATGGCTACACCTTC.